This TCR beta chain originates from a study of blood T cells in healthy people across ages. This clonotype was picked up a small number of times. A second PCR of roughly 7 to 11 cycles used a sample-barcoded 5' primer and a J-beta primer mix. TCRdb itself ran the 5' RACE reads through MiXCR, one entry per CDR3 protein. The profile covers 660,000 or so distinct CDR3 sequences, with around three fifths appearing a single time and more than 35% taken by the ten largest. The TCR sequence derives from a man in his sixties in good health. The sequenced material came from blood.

CDR3: CASSPRYLPGGDTQYF. In DNA form, the CDR3 reads TGCGCCAGCAGCCCCAGGTACCTACCAGGGGGAGATACGCAGTATTTT. J is TRBJ2-3 and V is TRBV4-1, with TRBD1 matching 7 bases. The CDR3 runs 16 residues. The germline CDR1 and CDR2 sequences are MGHRA and YSYEKL. Trimming cost V 4 bases and J 5 bases; bases outside gene matches: 12.